The 2 T cell receptor beta chains in this list originate from one sample, sequenced in a study of shared clonotypes between healthy human individuals. The repertoire was sequenced with immunoSEQ multiplex PCR; TCRdb's copy has only in-frame clones and lacks some. The sample has 2 million to 3 million clones; 93% are singletons. The sample was naive CD4+ T cells from PBMCs. Regarding subset: CD45RA+ positively selected. Receptor source: a man between 18 and 35 years old in good health. Some clones in this sample may be carry-over from other donors' samples.

J is TRBJ1-1 and V is TRBV4-2; weak D call: TRBD1 (6 bases). Trimming left V 4 bases short and J 4 bases short, with 19 bases between. CDR1 and CDR2 from the germline V gene are LGHNA and YNFKEQ. CDR3 length: 16 residues. The CDR3 DNA reads TGTGCCAGCAGCCGCCCGGGGAGGGGGACCCCCACTGAAGCTTTCTTT. Translating gives CASSRPGRGTPTEAFF.

This clone was seen a single time. The chain couples TRBV2 to TRBJ1-2; D is undetermined. This CDR3 comprises 11 residues. CDR1 SNHLY and CDR2 FYNNEI come from the germline V gene. V was trimmed by 6 bases and J by 1 base, leaving 3 bases between them. CDR3: CASRVNYGYTF. The CDR3 DNA sequence: TGTGCCAGCAGGGTTAACTATGGCTACACCTTC.